Reported below is one T cell receptor (beta chain). Germline V gene data show CDR1 as MDHEN and CDR2 as SYDVKM. Trimming shortened V by 5 bases and J by 2 bases, and 13 bases separated the two germline ends. The length of the CDR3 is 14 residues. Clones were sequenced by immunoSEQ multiplex PCR, and TCRdb holds only the in-frame ones, with some missing. Here the sample spans 45,000 to 65,000 clones, 85% to 90% being singletons. These data are taken from a study of blood T cell repertoires in COVID-19. Study details: Samples of COVID-19 (acute and convalescent) were obtained from the United States, Italy and Spain.

The V and J genes are TRBV28 and TRBJ2-7, with a possible D match to TRBD1 (6 bases). Sequencing used peripheral blood. This TCR derives from a human donor in a cohort sampled during active COVID-19. The CDR3 sequence is CASSPHRVPYEQYF. The CDR3 nucleotides read TGTGCCAGCAGTCCCCACAGGGTCCCCTACGAGCAGTACTTC.